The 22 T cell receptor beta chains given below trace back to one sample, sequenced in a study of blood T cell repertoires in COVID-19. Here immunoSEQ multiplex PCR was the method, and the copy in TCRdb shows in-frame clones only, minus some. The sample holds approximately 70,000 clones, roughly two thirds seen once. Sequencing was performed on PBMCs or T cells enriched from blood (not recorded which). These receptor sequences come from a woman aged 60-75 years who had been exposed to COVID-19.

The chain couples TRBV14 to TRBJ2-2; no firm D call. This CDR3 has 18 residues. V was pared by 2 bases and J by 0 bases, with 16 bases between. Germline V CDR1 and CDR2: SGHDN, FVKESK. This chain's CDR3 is CASSQTRKIVTNTGELFF. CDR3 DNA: TGTGCCAGCAGCCAAACACGCAAGATTGTAACGAACACCGGGGAGCTGTTTTTT.

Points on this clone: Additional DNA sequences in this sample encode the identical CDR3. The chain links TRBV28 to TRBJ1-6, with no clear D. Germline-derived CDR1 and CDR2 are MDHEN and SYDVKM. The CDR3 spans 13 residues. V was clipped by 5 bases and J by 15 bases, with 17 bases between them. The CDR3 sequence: CASSPPREENLHF. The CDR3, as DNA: TGTGCCAGCAGTCCGCCCCGTGAAGAGAACCTCCACTTT.

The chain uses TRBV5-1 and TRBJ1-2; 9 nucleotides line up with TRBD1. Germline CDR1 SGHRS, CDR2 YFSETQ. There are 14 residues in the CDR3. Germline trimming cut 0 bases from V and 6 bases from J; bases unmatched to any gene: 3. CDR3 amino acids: CASSLGGQGHGYTF. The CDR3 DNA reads TGCGCCAGCAGCTTGGGGGGACAGGGCCATGGCTACACCTTC.

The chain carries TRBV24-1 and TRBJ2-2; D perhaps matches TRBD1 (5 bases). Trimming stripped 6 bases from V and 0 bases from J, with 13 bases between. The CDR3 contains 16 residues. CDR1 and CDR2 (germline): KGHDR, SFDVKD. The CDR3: CATSPPHRSNTGELFF. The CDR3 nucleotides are TGTGCCACCAGTCCTCCCCACAGGTCGAACACCGGGGAGCTGTTTTTT.

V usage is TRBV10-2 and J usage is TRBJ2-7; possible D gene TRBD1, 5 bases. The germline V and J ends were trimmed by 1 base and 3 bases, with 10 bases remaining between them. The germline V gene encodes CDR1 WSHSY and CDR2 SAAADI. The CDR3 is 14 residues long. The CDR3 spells CASSELGDYYEQYF. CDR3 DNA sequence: TGCGCCAGCAGTGAGTTAGGGGATTACTACGAGCAGTACTTC.

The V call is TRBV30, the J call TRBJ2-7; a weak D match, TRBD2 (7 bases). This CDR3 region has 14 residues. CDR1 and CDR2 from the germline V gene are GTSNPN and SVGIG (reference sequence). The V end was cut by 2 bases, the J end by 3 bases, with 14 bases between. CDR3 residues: CAWSSRGARYEQYF. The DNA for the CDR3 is TGTGCCTGGAGTTCTCGGGGGGCCCGCTACGAGCAGTACTTC.

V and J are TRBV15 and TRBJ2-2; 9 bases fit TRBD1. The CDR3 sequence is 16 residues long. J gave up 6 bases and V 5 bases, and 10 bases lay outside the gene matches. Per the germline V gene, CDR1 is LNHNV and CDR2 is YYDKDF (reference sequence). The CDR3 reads CATSSLGGQGAGELFF. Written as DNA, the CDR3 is TGTGCCACCAGCTCCCTGGGGGGACAGGGTGCCGGGGAGCTGTTTTTT.

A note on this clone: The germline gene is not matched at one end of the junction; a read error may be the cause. The CDR3 DNA follows: TGTGCCGGCAGTTGGGGGCCTCGAGAGACCCAGTACTTC. Translated, it gives CAGSWGPRETQYF. The rearrangement links TRBV12-3 or TRBV12-4 to TRBJ2-5; D may be TRBD1 (6 bases). The CDR3 is 13 amino acids.

The CDR3 nucleotides are TGTGCCACCAGTGACCTCACTGAAGCTTTCTTT. Its translation: CATSDLTEAFF. The rearrangement uses TRBV24-1 and TRBJ1-1; D ambiguous. Germline assignment: CDR1 KGHDR and CDR2 SFDVKD. Trimming cost V 4 bases and J 4 bases, with 3 bases left between them. The CDR3 covers 11 residues.

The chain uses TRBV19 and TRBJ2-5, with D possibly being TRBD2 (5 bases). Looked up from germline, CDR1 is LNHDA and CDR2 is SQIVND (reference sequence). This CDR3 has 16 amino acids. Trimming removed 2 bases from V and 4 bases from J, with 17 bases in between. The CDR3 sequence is CASSIRHKAAGETQYF. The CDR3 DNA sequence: TGTGCCAGTAGTATACGGCACAAGGCTGCGGGAGAGACCCAGTACTTC.

CDR3: CASRLDSRDQPQHF. CDR3 coding DNA: TGTGCCAGCAGGCTGGACAGTCGAGATCAGCCCCAGCATTTT. The chain recombines TRBV2 with TRBJ1-5, with D tentatively TRBD1 (6 bases). Trimming stripped 6 bases from V and 5 bases from J, with 14 bases between. Germline lookup yields CDR1 SNHLY and CDR2 FYNNEI. This CDR3 is built from 14 residues.

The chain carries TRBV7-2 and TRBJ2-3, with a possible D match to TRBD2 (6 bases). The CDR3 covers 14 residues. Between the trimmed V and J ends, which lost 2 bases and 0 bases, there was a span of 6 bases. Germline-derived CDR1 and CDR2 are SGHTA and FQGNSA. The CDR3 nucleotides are TGTGCCAGCAGCTTAAGCGGGAGCACAGATACGCAGTATTTT. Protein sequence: CASSLSGSTDTQYF.

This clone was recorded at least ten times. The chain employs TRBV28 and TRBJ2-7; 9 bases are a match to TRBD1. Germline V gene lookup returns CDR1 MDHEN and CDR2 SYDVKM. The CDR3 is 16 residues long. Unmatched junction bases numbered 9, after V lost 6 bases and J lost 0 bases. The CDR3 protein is CASRGQGPLNSYEQYF. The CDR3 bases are TGTGCCAGCAGAGGACAGGGGCCCTTAAACTCCTACGAGCAGTACTTC.

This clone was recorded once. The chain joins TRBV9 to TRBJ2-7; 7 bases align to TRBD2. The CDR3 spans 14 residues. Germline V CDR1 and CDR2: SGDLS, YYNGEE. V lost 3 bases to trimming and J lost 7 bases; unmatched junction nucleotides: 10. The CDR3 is CASSAGGLAREQYF. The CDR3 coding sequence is TGTGCCAGCAGCGCCGGGGGGTTAGCACGGGAGCAGTACTTC.

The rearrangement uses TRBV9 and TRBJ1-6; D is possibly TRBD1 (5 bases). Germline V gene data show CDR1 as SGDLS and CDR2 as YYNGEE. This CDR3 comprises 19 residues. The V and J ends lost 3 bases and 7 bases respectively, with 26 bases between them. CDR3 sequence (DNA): TGTGCCAGCAGCGAAACAGCGTACTCAAGGGGACGGGAGAATTCACCCCTCCACTTT. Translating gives CASSETAYSRGRENSPLHF.

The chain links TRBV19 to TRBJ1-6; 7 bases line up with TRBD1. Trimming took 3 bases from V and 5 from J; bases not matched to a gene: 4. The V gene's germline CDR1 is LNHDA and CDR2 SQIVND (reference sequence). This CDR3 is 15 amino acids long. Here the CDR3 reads CASSIEGAHNSPLHF. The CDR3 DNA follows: TGTGCCAGTAGTATTGAGGGGGCGCATAATTCACCCCTCCACTTT.

The CDR3 region is CASSQDPPGWNTEAFF. The CDR3, as DNA: TGTGCCAGCAGCCAAGATCCTCCGGGATGGAACACTGAAGCTTTCTTT. The chain has TRBV14 and TRBJ1-1; D is unclear. V lost 0 bases and J 1 base, leaving 12 bases between the germline ends. CDR1 and CDR2 (germline): SGHDN, FVKESK. CDR3 size: 16 residues. The full variable domain, its missing parts supplied by reference TRBV14 and TRBJ1-1, is EAGVTQFPSHSVIEKGQTVTLRCDPISGHDNLYWYRRVMGKEIKFLLHFVKESKQDESGMPNNRFLAERTGGTYSTLKVQPAELEDSGVYFCASSQDPPGWNTEAFFGQGTRLTVV.

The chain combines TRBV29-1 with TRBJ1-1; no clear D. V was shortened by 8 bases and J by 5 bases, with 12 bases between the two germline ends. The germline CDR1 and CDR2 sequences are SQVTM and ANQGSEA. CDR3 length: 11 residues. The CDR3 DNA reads TGCAGCTCTAGTTTAACGACTGAAGCTTTCTTT. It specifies CSSSLTTEAFF.

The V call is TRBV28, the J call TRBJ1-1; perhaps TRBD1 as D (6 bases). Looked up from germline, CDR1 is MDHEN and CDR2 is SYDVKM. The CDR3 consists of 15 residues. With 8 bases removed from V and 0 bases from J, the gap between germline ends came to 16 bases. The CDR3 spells CASLTSGAVNTEAFF. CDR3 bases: TGTGCCAGCCTAACGTCAGGGGCGGTGAACACTGAAGCTTTCTTT. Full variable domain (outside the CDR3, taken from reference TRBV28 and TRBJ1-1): DVKVTQSSRYLVKRTGEKVFLECVQDMDHENMFWYRQDPGLGLRLIYFSYDVKMKEKGDIPEGYSVSREKKERFSLILESASTNQTSMYLCASLTSGAVNTEAFFGQGTRLTVV.

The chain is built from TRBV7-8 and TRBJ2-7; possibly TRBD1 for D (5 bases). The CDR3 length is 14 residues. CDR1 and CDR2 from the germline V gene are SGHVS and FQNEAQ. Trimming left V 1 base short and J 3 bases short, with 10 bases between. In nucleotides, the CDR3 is TGTGCCAGCAGCTTAGGATTTCAGGGCTACGAGCAGTACTTC. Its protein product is CASSLGFQGYEQYF.

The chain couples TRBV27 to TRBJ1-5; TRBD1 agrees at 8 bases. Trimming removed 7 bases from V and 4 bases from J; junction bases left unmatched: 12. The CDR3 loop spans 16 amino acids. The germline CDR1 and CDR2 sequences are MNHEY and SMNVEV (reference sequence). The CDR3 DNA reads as TGTGCCAGCACCACCTTCGGACAGGGTACGAATCAGCCCCAGCATTTT. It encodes CASTTFGQGTNQPQHF.

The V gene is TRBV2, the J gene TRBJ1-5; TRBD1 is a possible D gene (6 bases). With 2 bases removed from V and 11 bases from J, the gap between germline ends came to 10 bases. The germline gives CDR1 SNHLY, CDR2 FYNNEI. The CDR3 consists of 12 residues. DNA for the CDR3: TGTGCCAGCAGTGAAAGGGAGGGGGCCCAGCATTTT. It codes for CASSEREGAQHF.